This is a list of T cell receptor beta chains from one sample in a study of metastatic and nonmetastatic thyroid tumors. TCRdb reanalyzed the PCR reads via MiXCR. Here the sample spans tens of thousands of clones, 23% being singletons. Sequences were obtained from blood. Every receptor here comes from a male donor with papillary thyroid cancer or a benign thyroid nodule (not recorded which). Some clones in this sample may be carry-over from other donors' samples. Both conserved end residues are part of each CDR3. The D gene is left open where the match is weak. Rows may omit the clone size; those that give it use once, few, many or a size class.

J: TRBJ2-2; D: .; V: TRBV4-2; size: many; CDR3: CASSQGNTGAATGELFF; DNA: TGTGCCAGCAGCCAAGGAAATACGGGAGCGGCCACCGGGGAGCTGTTTTTT
J: TRBJ2-3; D: .; V: TRBV28; size: few; CDR3: CAGSQGLRGNTQYF; DNA: TGTGCCGGCTCACAGGGCTTGAGGGGGAATACGCAGTATTTT
J: TRBJ2-1; D: TRBD2; V: TRBV10-1; size: many; CDR3: CASSDGTSVYNEQFF; DNA: TGCGCCAGCAGTGATGGGACTAGCGTTTACAATGAGCAGTTCTTC
J: TRBJ2-1; D: TRBD2; V: TRBV6-5; size: many; CDR3: CASKEAGGWGIVYNEQFF; DNA: TGTGCCAGCAAGGAGGCGGGAGGTTGGGGAATCGTCTACAATGAGCAGTTCTTC
J: TRBJ2-7; D: .; V: TRBV6-2/TRBV6-3; size: few; CDR3: CASSYENYEQYF; DNA: TGTGCCAGCAGTTATGAGAACTACGAGCAGTACTTC
J: TRBJ2-3; D: .; V: TRBV29-1; size: many; CDR3: CSVAAPGADTQYF; DNA: TGCAGCGTTGCTGCCCCGGGAGCAGATACGCAGTATTTT
J: TRBJ1-6; D: .; V: TRBV4-1; size: many; CDR3: CASSLQPYNSPLHF; DNA: TGCGCCAGCAGCCTGCAGCCCTATAATTCACCCCTCCACTTT
J: TRBJ2-7; D: .; V: TRBV7-9; size: many; CDR3: CASSHRGAGGYEQYF; DNA: TGTGCCAGCAGCCACAGGGGCGCCGGGGGGTACGAGCAGTACTTC
J: TRBJ1-6; D: .; V: TRBV6-2/TRBV6-3; size: .; CDR3: CASSYSRGGNSPLHF; DNA: TGTGCCAGCAGTTACTCGCGAGGGGGAAACTCACCCCTCCACTTT
J: TRBJ2-5; D: TRBD1; V: TRBV20-1; size: many; CDR3: CSARLGTAQETQYF; DNA: TGCAGTGCTAGGCTGGGGACAGCCCAAGAGACCCAGTACTTC
J: TRBJ2-3; D: .; V: TRBV7-6; size: .; CDR3: CASSLQGSTDTQYF; DNA: TGTGCCAGCAGCTTACAGGGCAGCACAGATACGCAGTATTTT
J: TRBJ2-3; D: TRBD2; V: TRBV12-3/TRBV12-4; size: many; CDR3: CASILRTSGISDTQYF; DNA: TGTGCCAGCATCCTTAGGACTAGCGGGATCTCAGATACGCAGTATTTT
J: TRBJ1-6; D: .; V: TRBV6-1; size: .; CDR3: CASSGSRSDNSPLHF; DNA: TGTGCCAGCAGTGGCTCAAGGAGCGATAATTCACCCCTCCACTTT
J: TRBJ2-2; D: .; V: TRBV12-3/TRBV12-4; size: .; CDR3: CASSPMNTGELFF; DNA: TGTGCCAGCAGTCCCATGAACACCGGGGAGCTGTTTTTT
J: TRBJ2-1; D: .; V: TRBV11-2; size: .; CDR3: CASSYTGFVAYNEQFF; DNA: TGTGCCAGCAGCTACACAGGGTTCGTAGCCTACAATGAGCAGTTCTTC
J: TRBJ1-2; D: .; V: TRBV28; size: few; CDR3: CASSPWGDPAYGYTF; DNA: TGTGCCAGCAGCCCTTGGGGGGACCCGGCCTATGGCTACACATTC
J: TRBJ2-3; D: TRBD2; V: TRBV12-3/TRBV12-4; size: few; CDR3: CASHPSGEGDTQYF; DNA: TGTGCCAGCCACCCTAGCGGGGAAGGGGATACGCAGTATTTT
J: TRBJ2-7; D: TRBD2; V: TRBV6-2/TRBV6-3; size: .; CDR3: CASSYSSRENSYEQYF; DNA: TGTGCCAGCAGTTACTCGTCGCGGGAGAACTCCTACGAGCAGTACTTC
J: TRBJ1-3; D: .; V: TRBV15; size: many; CDR3: CATSRNNPSPGASLSSHTIYF; DNA: TGTGCCACCAGCAGAAATAACCCCTCCCCTGGAGCCAGCCTGAGTAGTCACACCATATATTTT
J: TRBJ2-5; D: .; V: TRBV20-1; size: many; CDR3: CSASLRAQETQYF; DNA: TGCAGTGCTAGTCTGCGGGCCCAAGAGACCCAGTACTTC
J: TRBJ2-2; D: .; V: TRBV18; size: .; CDR3: CASSPGCANTGELFF; DNA: TGTGCCAGCTCCCCGGGCTGTGCGAACACCGGGGAGCTGTTTTTT
J: TRBJ1-5; D: .; V: TRBV6-5; size: many; CDR3: CASSYLRGQPQHF; DNA: TGTGCCAGCAGTTACCTAAGGGGACAGCCCCAGCATTTT
J: TRBJ2-3; D: .; V: TRBV24-1; size: few; CDR3: CATSDATIWFTDTQYF; DNA: TGTGCCACCAGTGATGCGACTATCTGGTTTACAGATACGCAGTATTTT
J: TRBJ2-7; D: .; V: TRBV27; size: many; CDR3: CASSLGAKSYEQYF; DNA: TGTGCCAGCAGCCTCGGGGCCAAGTCCTACGAGCAGTACTTC
J: TRBJ2-3; D: TRBD1; V: TRBV11-3; size: many; CDR3: CASSRRDSHRTDTQYF; DNA: TGTGCCAGCAGCCGCCGGGACAGCCATCGCACAGATACGCAGTATTTT
J: TRBJ1-5; D: .; V: TRBV28; size: few; CDR3: CASGRTVNQPQHF; DNA: TGTGCCAGCGGACGGACAGTCAATCAGCCCCAGCATTTT
J: TRBJ2-2; D: .; V: TRBV6-1; size: few; CDR3: CASSRQEEYTGELFF; DNA: TGTGCCAGCAGTCGACAGGAGGAGTACACCGGGGAGCTGTTTTTT
J: TRBJ1-1; D: TRBD1; V: TRBV6-1; size: .; CDR3: CASIPVTGYSEAFF; DNA: TGTGCCAGCATACCCGTGACAGGGTATTCTGAAGCTTTCTTT
J: TRBJ2-3; D: TRBD2; V: TRBV7-8; size: once; CDR3: CASSPRTSGPITDTQYF; DNA: TGTGCCAGCAGCCCGCGGACTAGCGGGCCGATCACAGATACGCAGTATTTT
J: TRBJ2-5; D: .; V: TRBV19; size: many; CDR3: CASSPGLAVTRGETQYF; DNA: TGTGCCAGTAGTCCTGGGTTAGCGGTTACCAGGGGAGAGACCCAGTACTTC
J: TRBJ2-1; D: .; V: TRBV6-5; size: .; CDR3: CASSYVDEQFF; DNA: TGTGCCAGCAGTTACGTGGATGAGCAGTTCTTC
J: TRBJ1-5; D: .; V: TRBV28; size: .; CDR3: CASSGSFSNSNQPQHF; DNA: TGTGCCAGCAGTGGGTCGTTCTCTAATAGCAATCAGCCCCAGCATTTT
J: TRBJ2-1; D: TRBD2; V: TRBV6-5; size: few; CDR3: CASSFRTSGRYNEQFF; DNA: TGTGCCAGCAGTTTCCGAACTAGCGGCAGATACAATGAGCAGTTCTTC
J: TRBJ2-1; D: .; V: TRBV5-4; size: many; CDR3: CASSLGGRSYNEQFF; DNA: TGTGCCAGCAGCTTGGGAGGGAGGTCCTACAATGAGCAGTTCTTC
J: TRBJ2-7; D: .; V: TRBV12-5; size: few; CDR3: CASGLVLGGTGLAYEQYF; DNA: TGTGCTAGTGGTTTGGTATTGGGGGGAACAGGGCTCGCCTACGAGCAGTACTTC
J: TRBJ1-6; D: .; V: TRBV11-2; size: few; CDR3: CASSKESSYNSPLHF; DNA: TGTGCCAGCAGCAAAGAGAGCTCCTATAATTCACCCCTCCACTTT
J: TRBJ1-2; D: .; V: TRBV28; size: many; CDR3: CASSLGGQNYGYTF; DNA: TGTGCCAGCAGTCTCGGGGGCCAGAACTATGGCTACACCTTC
J: TRBJ1-2; D: .; V: TRBV20-1; size: .; CDR3: CSALNLDKLANYVYTF; DNA: TGCAGTGCTCTAAACCTGGACAAGTTAGCTAACTATGTCTACACCTTC
J: TRBJ2-7; D: TRBD1; V: TRBV24-1; size: many; CDR3: CATGQGVEQYF; DNA: TGTGCCACCGGACAGGGTGTCGAGCAGTACTTC
J: TRBJ2-3; D: TRBD1; V: TRBV19; size: .; CDR3: CASRDTGAGDFVTDTQYF; DNA: TGTGCCAGTAGGGACACAGGGGCAGGGGATTTCGTCACAGATACGCAGTATTTT
J: TRBJ2-1; D: .; V: TRBV25-1; size: .; CDR3: CASSEGGANEQFF; DNA: TGTGCCAGCAGTGAAGGAGGGGCGAATGAGCAGTTCTTC
J: TRBJ1-5; D: TRBD1; V: TRBV20-1; size: many; CDR3: CSAPTGPNQPQHF; DNA: TGCAGTGCGCCGACAGGGCCCAATCAGCCCCAGCATTTT
J: TRBJ2-1; D: .; V: TRBV20-1; size: few; CDR3: CSARASDYNEQFF; DNA: TGCAGTGCTCGGGCTAGCGACTACAATGAGCAGTTCTTC
J: TRBJ1-5; D: TRBD1; V: TRBV28; size: many; CDR3: CASSLVHRGLQPQHF; DNA: TGTGCCAGCAGTTTGGTACACAGGGGGCTTCAGCCCCAGCATTTT
J: TRBJ1-3; D: TRBD1; V: TRBV20-1; size: many; CDR3: CSAGDRNYGNTIYF; DNA: TGCAGTGCTGGGGACAGAAACTATGGAAACACCATATATTTT
J: TRBJ2-2; D: .; V: TRBV27; size: many; CDR3: CASSPWIQNTGELFF; DNA: TGTGCCAGCAGTCCCTGGATTCAGAACACCGGGGAGCTGTTTTTT
J: TRBJ1-1; D: .; V: TRBV6-1; size: many; CDR3: CASSSRSRSPNTEAFF; DNA: TGTGCCAGCAGTTCGAGAAGCCGGTCCCCGAACACTGAAGCTTTCTTT
J: TRBJ2-2; D: TRBD2; V: TRBV4-1; size: few; CDR3: CASSQDEAGLAGEGTGELFF; DNA: TGCGCCAGCAGCCAAGATGAGGCGGGACTAGCGGGAGAAGGTACCGGGGAGCTGTTTTTT
J: TRBJ1-3; D: TRBD1; V: TRBV7-6; size: many; CDR3: CASSFGPGTDSGNTIYF; DNA: TGTGCCAGCAGCTTTGGTCCCGGGACAGACTCTGGAAACACCATATATTTT
J: TRBJ2-2; D: .; V: TRBV4-1; size: many; CDR3: CASSHPQTVRNTGELFF; DNA: TGCGCCAGCAGCCACCCACAGACAGTCCGGAACACCGGGGAGCTGTTTTTT
J: TRBJ2-7; D: TRBD1; V: TRBV20-1; size: .; CDR3: CSARDRGDYEQYF; DNA: TGCAGTGCTCGAGACAGGGGCGATTACGAGCAGTACTTC
J: TRBJ2-5; D: TRBD2; V: TRBV7-3; size: many; CDR3: CASSLGTSGGQETQYF; DNA: TGTGCCAGCAGCCTGGGGACTAGCGGGGGGCAAGAGACCCAGTACTTC
J: TRBJ2-7; D: .; V: TRBV13; size: .; CDR3: CASSFTDPTYEQYF; DNA: TGTGCCAGCAGCTTCACGGATCCCACCTACGAGCAGTACTTC
J: TRBJ2-7; D: .; V: TRBV19; size: many; CDR3: CASRSLDAYEQYF; DNA: TGTGCCAGTAGGTCACTAGACGCCTACGAGCAGTACTTC
J: TRBJ2-2; D: .; V: TRBV14; size: .; CDR3: CASSPIAGLNTGKLFF; DNA: TGTGCCAGCAGCCCGATCGCGGGGCTGAACACCGGGAAGCTGTTTTTT
J: TRBJ2-7; D: TRBD1; V: TRBV14; size: .; CDR3: CASSQVGFGTGGQGLQEQYF; DNA: TGTGCCAGCAGCCAAGTTGGGTTTGGGACCGGGGGACAGGGGTTGCAGGAGCAGTACTTC
J: TRBJ2-3; D: .; V: TRBV2; size: few; CDR3: CASSRTVRADTQYF; DNA: TGTGCCAGCAGTCGCACGGTCAGGGCAGATACGCAGTATTTT